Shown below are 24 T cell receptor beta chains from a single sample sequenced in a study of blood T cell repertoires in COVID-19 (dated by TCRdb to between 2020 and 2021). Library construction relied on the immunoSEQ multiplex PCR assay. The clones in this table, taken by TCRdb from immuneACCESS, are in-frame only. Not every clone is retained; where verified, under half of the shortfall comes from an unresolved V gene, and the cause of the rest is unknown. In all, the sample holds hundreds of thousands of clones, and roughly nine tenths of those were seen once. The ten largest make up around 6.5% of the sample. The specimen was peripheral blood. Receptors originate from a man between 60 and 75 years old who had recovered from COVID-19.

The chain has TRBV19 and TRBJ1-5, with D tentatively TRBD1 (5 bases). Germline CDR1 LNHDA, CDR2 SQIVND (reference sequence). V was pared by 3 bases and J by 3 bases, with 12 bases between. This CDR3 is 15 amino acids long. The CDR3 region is CASSIQGRANQPQHF. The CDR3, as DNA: TGTGCCAGTAGTATCCAGGGCAGGGCCAATCAGCCCCAGCATTTT.

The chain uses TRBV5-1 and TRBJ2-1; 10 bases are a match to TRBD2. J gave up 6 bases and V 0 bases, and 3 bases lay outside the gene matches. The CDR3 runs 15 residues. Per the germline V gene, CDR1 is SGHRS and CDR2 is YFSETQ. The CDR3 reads CASSLERGGGNEQFF. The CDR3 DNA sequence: TGCGCCAGCAGCTTGGAGCGGGGGGGCGGCAATGAGCAGTTCTTC.

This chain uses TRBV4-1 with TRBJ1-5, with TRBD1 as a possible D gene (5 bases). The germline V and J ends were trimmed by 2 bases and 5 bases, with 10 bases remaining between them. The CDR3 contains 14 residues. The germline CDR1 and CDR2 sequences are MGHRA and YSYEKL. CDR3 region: CASSQLGAYQPQHF. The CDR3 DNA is TGCGCCAGCAGCCAACTAGGGGCCTATCAGCCCCAGCATTTT.

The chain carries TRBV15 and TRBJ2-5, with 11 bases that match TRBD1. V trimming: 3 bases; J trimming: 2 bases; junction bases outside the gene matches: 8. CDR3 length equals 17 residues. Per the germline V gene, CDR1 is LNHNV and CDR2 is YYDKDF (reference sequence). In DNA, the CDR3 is TGTGCCACCAGCAGGGACAGGGGGCAGGTGGCTCAAGAGACCCAGTACTTC. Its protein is CATSRDRGQVAQETQYF.

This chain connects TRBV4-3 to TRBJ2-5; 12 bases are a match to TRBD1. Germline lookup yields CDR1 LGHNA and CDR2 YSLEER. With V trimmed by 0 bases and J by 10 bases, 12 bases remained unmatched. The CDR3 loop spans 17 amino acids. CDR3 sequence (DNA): TGCGCCAGCAGCCAAGATTTGTTGGGACAGGGGGCCGAGGACCAGTACTTC. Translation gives CASSQDLLGQGAEDQYF.

CDR3 sequence reads: CASSRPGTVYEQYF. The CDR3 DNA reads TGTGCCAGCAGCCGCCCCGGGACAGTATACGAGCAGTACTTC. The chain joins TRBV5-4 to TRBJ2-7; 7 positions agree with TRBD1. Unmatched junction bases numbered 8, after V lost 4 bases and J lost 4 bases. CDR3 length: 14 residues. Germline lookup yields CDR1 SGHNT and CDR2 YYREEE (reference sequence).

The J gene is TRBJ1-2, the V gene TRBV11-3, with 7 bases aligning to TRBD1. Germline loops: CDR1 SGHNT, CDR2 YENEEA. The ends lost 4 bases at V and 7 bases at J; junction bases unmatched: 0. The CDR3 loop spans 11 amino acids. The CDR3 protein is CASSWTGGYTF. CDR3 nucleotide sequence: TGTGCCAGCAGCTGGACAGGTGGCTACACCTTC.

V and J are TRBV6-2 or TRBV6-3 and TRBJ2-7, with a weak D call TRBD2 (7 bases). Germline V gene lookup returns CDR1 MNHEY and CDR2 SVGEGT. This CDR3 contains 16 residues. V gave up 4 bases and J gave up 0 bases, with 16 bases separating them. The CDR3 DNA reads TGTGCCAGCAGTTTTGACGCGGGGGCGAGCTCCTACGAGCAGTACTTC. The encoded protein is CASSFDAGASSYEQYF.

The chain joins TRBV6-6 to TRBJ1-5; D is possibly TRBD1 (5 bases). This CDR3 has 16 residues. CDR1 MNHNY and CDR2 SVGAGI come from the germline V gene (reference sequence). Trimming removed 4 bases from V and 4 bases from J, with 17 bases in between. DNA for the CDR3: TGTGCCAGCAGTTCCCCGCCGCGGGGGGGGAATCAGCCCCAGCATTTT. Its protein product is CASSSPPRGGNQPQHF.

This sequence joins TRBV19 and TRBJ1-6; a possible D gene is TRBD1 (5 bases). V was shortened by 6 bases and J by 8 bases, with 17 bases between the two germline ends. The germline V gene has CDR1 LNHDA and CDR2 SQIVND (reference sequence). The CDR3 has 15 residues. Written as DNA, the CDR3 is TGTGCCAGTAGCCCCGGGAGGAGGGGAGATTCACCCCTCCACTTT. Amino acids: CASSPGRRGDSPLHF.

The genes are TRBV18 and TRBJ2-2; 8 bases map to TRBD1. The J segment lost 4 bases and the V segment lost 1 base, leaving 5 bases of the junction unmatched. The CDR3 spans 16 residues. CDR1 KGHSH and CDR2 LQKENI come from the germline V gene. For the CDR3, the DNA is TGTGCCAGCTCACCACGGGGACAGGCCGGCACCGGGGAGCTGTTTTTT. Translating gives CASSPRGQAGTGELFF.

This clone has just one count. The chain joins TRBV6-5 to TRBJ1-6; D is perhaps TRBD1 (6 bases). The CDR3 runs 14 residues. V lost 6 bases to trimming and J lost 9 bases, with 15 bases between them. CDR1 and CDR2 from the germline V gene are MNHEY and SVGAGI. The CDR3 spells CASRYREAASPLHF. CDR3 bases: TGTGCCAGCAGGTACAGGGAAGCGGCTTCACCCCTCCACTTT.

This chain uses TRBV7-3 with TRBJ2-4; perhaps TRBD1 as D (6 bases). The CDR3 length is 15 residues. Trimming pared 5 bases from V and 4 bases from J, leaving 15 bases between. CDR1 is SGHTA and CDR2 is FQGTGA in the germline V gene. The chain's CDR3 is CASSPTGQWKNIQYF. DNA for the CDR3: TGTGCCAGCAGCCCAACCGGACAGTGGAAAAACATTCAGTACTTC.

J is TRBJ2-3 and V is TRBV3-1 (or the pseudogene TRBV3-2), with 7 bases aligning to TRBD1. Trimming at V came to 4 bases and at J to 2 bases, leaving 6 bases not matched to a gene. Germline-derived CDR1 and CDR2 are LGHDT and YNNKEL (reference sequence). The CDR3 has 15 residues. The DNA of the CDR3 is TGTGCCAGCAGCCCCCGACAGGGATACACAGATACGCAGTATTTT. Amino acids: CASSPRQGYTDTQYF.

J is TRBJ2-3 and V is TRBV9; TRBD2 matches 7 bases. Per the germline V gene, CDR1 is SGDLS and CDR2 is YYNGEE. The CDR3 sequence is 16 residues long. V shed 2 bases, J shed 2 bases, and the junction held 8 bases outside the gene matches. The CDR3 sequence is CASSVFRGGITDTQYF. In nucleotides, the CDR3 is TGTGCCAGCAGCGTTTTTCGGGGAGGGATCACAGATACGCAGTATTTT.

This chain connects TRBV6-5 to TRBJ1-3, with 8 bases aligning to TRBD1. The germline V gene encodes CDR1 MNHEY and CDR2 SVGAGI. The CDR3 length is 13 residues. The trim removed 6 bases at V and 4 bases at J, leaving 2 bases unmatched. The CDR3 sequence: CASRRQGGNTIYF. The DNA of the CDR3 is TGTGCCAGCAGGAGACAGGGGGGAAACACCATATATTTT.

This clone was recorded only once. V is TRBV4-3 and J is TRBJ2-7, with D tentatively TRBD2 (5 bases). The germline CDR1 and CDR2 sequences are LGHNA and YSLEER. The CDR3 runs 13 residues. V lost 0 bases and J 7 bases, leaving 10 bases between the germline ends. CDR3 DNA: TGCGCCAGCAGCCAAGATGAGGGCAGGGAGCAGTACTTC. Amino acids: CASSQDEGREQYF.

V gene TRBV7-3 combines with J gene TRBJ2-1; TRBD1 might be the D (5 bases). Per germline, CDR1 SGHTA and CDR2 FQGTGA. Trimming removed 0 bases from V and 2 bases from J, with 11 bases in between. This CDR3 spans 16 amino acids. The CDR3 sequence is CASSLTLGAPYNEQFF. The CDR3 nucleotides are TGTGCCAGCAGCTTAACTTTAGGGGCACCCTACAATGAGCAGTTCTTC.

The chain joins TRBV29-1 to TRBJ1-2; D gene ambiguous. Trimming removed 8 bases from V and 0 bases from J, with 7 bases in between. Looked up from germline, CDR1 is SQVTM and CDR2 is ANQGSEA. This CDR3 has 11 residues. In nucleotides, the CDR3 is TGCAGCCTATTCACTAACTATGGCTACACCTTC. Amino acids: CSLFTNYGYTF.

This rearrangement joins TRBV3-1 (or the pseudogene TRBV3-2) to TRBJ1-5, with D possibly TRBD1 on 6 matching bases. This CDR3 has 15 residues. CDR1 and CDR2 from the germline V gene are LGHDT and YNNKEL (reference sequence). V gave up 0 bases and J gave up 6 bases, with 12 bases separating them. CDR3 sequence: CASSQDAGEGQPQHF. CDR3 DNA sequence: TGTGCCAGCAGCCAAGATGCAGGGGAGGGTCAGCCCCAGCATTTT.

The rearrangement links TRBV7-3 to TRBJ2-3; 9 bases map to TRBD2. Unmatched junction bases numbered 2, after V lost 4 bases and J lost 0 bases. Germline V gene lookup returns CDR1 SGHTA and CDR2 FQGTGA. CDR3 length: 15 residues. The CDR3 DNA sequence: TGTGCCAGCAGCTCTAGCGGGACTAGCACAGATACGCAGTATTTT. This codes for CASSSSGTSTDTQYF.

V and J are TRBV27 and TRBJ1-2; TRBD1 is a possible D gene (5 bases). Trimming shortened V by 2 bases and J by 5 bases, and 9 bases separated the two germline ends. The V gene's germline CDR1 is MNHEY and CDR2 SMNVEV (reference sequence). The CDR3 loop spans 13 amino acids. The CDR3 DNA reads TGTGCCAGCAGTTTACGGGGGGGGTATGGCTACACCTTC. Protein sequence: CASSLRGGYGYTF.

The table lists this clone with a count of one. The CDR3 sequence is CASRGQVTYNEQFF. CDR3 coding DNA: TGTGCCAGCAGAGGACAGGTAACCTACAATGAGCAGTTCTTC. J is TRBJ2-1 and V is TRBV2; 7 bases match TRBD1. Unmatched junction bases numbered 4, after V lost 6 bases and J lost 2 bases. Germline lookup yields CDR1 SNHLY and CDR2 FYNNEI. The length of the CDR3 is 14 residues.

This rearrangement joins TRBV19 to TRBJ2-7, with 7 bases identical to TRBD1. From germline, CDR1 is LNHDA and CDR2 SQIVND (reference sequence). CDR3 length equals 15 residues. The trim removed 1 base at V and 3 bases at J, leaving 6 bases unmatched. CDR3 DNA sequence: TGTGCCAGTAGTATAGTAAGAGGGGGCAGCTACGAGCAGTACTTC. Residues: CASSIVRGGSYEQYF.